Below are 26 T cell receptor beta chains sequenced from a single sample in a study of graft-versus-host responses after intestinal transplantation. The assay was immunoSEQ multiplex PCR, and TCRdb's table has in-frame clones only and misses some. The table records approximately 38,000 clones, around 86% of them present only once. Sequenced material: PBMCs, taken approximately 1,000 days after transplant. The receptors shown here come from a human patient who received an intestinal transplant, so some T cells may come from the graft donor.

This chain joins TRBV7-9 and TRBJ2-1; D possibly corresponds to TRBD1 (6 bases). Trimming left V 4 bases short and J 6 bases short, with 10 bases between. This CDR3 is built from 13 residues. Germline V gene lookup returns CDR1 SEHNR and CDR2 FQNEAQ (reference sequence). The CDR3 DNA sequence: TGTGCCAGCAGCTCCCGAGGGGGCAATGAGCAGTTCTTC. Its protein is CASSSRGGNEQFF.

The chain is built from TRBV10-3 and TRBJ2-3, with D possibly matching TRBD2 (7 bases). The ends were cut back, 2 bases at V and 4 bases at J, with 22 bases in the middle. The CDR3 loop spans 18 amino acids. CDR1 and CDR2 from the germline V gene are ENHRY and SYGVKD. CDR3 residues: CAISESLGAGDRADTQYF. The CDR3 nucleotides read TGTGCCATCAGTGAGAGTTTGGGGGCGGGAGATCGCGCAGATACGCAGTATTTT.

The V and J genes are TRBV14 and TRBJ1-1; D gene unclear. The CDR3 spans 14 residues. Trimming removed 6 bases at V and 1 base at J, with 12 bases between. CDR1 and CDR2 from the germline V gene are SGHDN and FVKESK. In DNA form, the CDR3 reads TGTGCCAGCAGTCCCCTCCGACCGAACACTGAAGCTTTCTTT. Protein sequence: CASSPLRPNTEAFF.

The rearrangement links TRBV5-4 to TRBJ2-1, with 9 bases aligning to TRBD2. J gave up 8 bases and V 0 bases, and 3 bases lay outside the gene matches. This CDR3 is 14 amino acids long. CDR1 and CDR2 (germline): SGHNT, YYREEE (reference sequence). DNA for the CDR3: TGTGCCAGCAGCTTGGATAGCGGGAGCTATGAGCAGTTCTTC. Protein: CASSLDSGSYEQFF.

This clone showed up just once. The chain combines TRBV6-1 with TRBJ1-1, with TRBD1 matching 10 bases. The CDR3 extends over 17 amino acids. Germline CDR1 reads MNHNS; CDR2 reads SASEGT. V shed 1 base, J shed 5 bases, and the junction held 10 bases outside the gene matches. This CDR3 reads CASSEVRGTGVLTEAFF. CDR3 sequence (DNA): TGTGCCAGCAGTGAAGTAAGAGGGACAGGGGTTCTGACTGAAGCTTTCTTT.

The V gene is TRBV6-5, the J gene TRBJ1-2; the D gene is possibly TRBD1 (6 bases). Germline-derived CDR1 and CDR2 are MNHEY and SVGAGI. V was trimmed by 5 bases and J by 5 bases, leaving 15 bases between them. The CDR3 loop spans 14 amino acids. In nucleotides, the CDR3 is TGTGCCAGCAGTACGGCAGGGGAGCGATATGGCTACACCTTC. Translating it yields CASSTAGERYGYTF.

The chain is built from TRBV18 and TRBJ2-1; 10 positions agree with TRBD2. V shed 0 bases and J 9 bases; nucleotides not matched to a gene: 14. The germline V gene has CDR1 KGHSH and CDR2 LQKENI. This CDR3 is 18 amino acids long. CDR3 amino acids: CASSPPNAGLAGAAEQFF. DNA of the CDR3: TGTGCCAGCTCACCACCGAATGCAGGGCTAGCGGGGGCGGCTGAGCAGTTCTTC.

The CDR3 spells CASSTYRVSSYNSPLHF. CDR3 bases: TGTGCCAGCAGTACCTACAGGGTGAGCTCCTATAATTCACCCCTCCACTTT. The chain has TRBV28 and TRBJ1-6; the D gene is possibly TRBD1 (6 bases). Germline V gene sequence: CDR1 MDHEN, CDR2 SYDVKM. This CDR3 is built from 17 residues. The V end was cut by 5 bases, the J end by 0 bases, with 14 bases between.

The V call is TRBV28, the J call TRBJ1-5, with TRBD1 matching over 7 bases. J was trimmed by 4 bases and V by 4 bases; bases with no gene match: 4. CDR1 and CDR2 (germline): MDHEN, SYDVKM. The CDR3 consists of 14 residues. CDR3 in DNA: TGTGCCAGCAGTTCCAGGGGGTGGAATCAGCCCCAGCATTTT. This translates into CASSSRGWNQPQHF.

This rearrangement joins TRBV6-5 to TRBJ1-1; D call uncertain. The V end lost 6 bases, the J end lost 0 bases, and 8 bases lay between the germline ends. Germline V CDR1 and CDR2: MNHEY, SVGAGI. This CDR3 spans 13 amino acids. CDR3 bases: TGTGCCAGCAGGTTCGGGGTGAACACTGAAGCTTTCTTT. Amino acid sequence: CASRFGVNTEAFF.

This clone was detected a few times. J is TRBJ1-3 and V is TRBV30; D ambiguous. V lost 2 bases and J 8 bases, leaving 7 bases between the germline ends. The V gene's germline CDR1 is GTSNPN and CDR2 SVGIG (reference sequence). This CDR3 has 11 amino acids. CDR3 DNA sequence: TGTGCCTGGAGTCCACTGGACACCATATATTTT. It yields the protein CAWSPLDTIYF.

The V gene is TRBV25-1, the J gene TRBJ1-1; D unclear. CDR1 and CDR2 from the germline V gene are MGHDK and SYGVNS. The CDR3 length is 13 residues. Trimming stripped 2 bases from V and 5 bases from J, with 9 bases between. The CDR3 loop is CASSESGGTEAFF. For the CDR3, the DNA is TGTGCCAGCAGTGAAAGCGGTGGGACTGAAGCTTTCTTT.

The chain has TRBV19 and TRBJ1-5; TRBD1 might be the D (5 bases). The germline V and J ends were trimmed by 2 bases and 4 bases, with 18 bases remaining between them. Germline CDR1 reads LNHDA; CDR2 reads SQIVND (reference sequence). This CDR3 comprises 17 residues. Written as DNA, the CDR3 is TGTGCCAGTAGTATAAGGGGTCGGGGTAGCCCTAATCAGCCCCAGCATTTT. Protein: CASSIRGRGSPNQPQHF.

DNA for the CDR3: TGTGCCAGCAGTTTACCAGGGTATGAGCAGTTCTTC. Amino acid sequence: CASSLPGYEQFF. The J gene is TRBJ2-1, the V gene TRBV28; weak D call: TRBD1 (5 bases). Per the germline V gene, CDR1 is MDHEN and CDR2 is SYDVKM. V was pared by 2 bases and J by 8 bases, with 7 bases between. The CDR3 spans 12 residues.

V and J are TRBV7-2 and TRBJ2-5; no clear D. Germline V gives CDR1 SGHTA, CDR2 FQGNSA. This CDR3 is built from 15 residues. V was cut by 0 bases and J by 1 base, with 9 bases left in between. CDR3 sequence: CASSLAQLFQETQYF. The CDR3 DNA follows: TGTGCCAGCAGCTTAGCGCAGCTCTTCCAAGAGACCCAGTACTTC.

This clone was seen only a few times. The V and J genes are TRBV6-4 and TRBJ2-2, with D perhaps matching TRBD1 (6 bases). Trimming left V 3 bases short and J 3 bases short, with 11 bases between. The CDR3 is 15 amino acids. CDR1 and CDR2 from the germline V gene are MRHNA and SNTAGT. The CDR3 sequence is CASSDKAGDTGELFF. Here the CDR3 DNA reads TGTGCCAGCAGTGATAAGGCAGGGGACACCGGGGAGCTGTTTTTT.

The CDR3: CASSPQTGAKNIQYF. CDR3 nucleotide sequence: TGTGCCAGCAGCCCCCAGACAGGGGCCAAAAACATTCAGTACTTC. The chain links TRBV5-4 to TRBJ2-4; 7 bases are a match to TRBD1. With 4 bases clipped from V and 1 base from J, the junction kept 5 bases outside the gene matches. Germline CDR1 is SGHNT and CDR2 is YYREEE (reference sequence). The CDR3 sequence is 15 residues long.

The chain employs TRBV11-2 and TRBJ2-2, with TRBD2 matching 9 bases. The CDR3 spans 15 residues. The V gene's germline CDR1 is SGHAT and CDR2 FQNNGV. The trim removed 4 bases at V and 7 bases at J, leaving 7 bases unmatched. CDR3 in amino acids: CASSSLAGGVGELFF. For the CDR3, the DNA is TGTGCCAGCAGCTCCCTGGCGGGGGGGGTCGGGGAGCTGTTTTTT.

The chain couples TRBV5-4 to TRBJ2-5; D uncertain. Germline lookup yields CDR1 SGHNT and CDR2 YYREEE (reference sequence). The CDR3 loop spans 14 amino acids. V was trimmed by 0 bases and J by 5 bases, leaving 11 bases between them. Here the CDR3 DNA reads TGTGCCAGCAGCTTGGGAGGTCGAAGGGAGACCCAGTACTTC. Amino acid sequence: CASSLGGRRETQYF.

J is TRBJ1-5 and V is TRBV6-6; the D is unclear. Germline V gene lookup returns CDR1 MNHNY and CDR2 SVGAGI (reference sequence). Trimming took 6 bases from V and 1 from J, leaving 13 bases between them. The CDR3 is 15 residues long. In nucleotides, the CDR3 is TGTGCCAGCAGAATCCTGGCTCGGAGCAATCAGCCCCAGCATTTT. Encoded protein: CASRILARSNQPQHF.

DNA of the CDR3: TGCGCCAGCAGCGCCAGGACTAGCACCGGGGAGCTGTTTTTT. This gives the protein CASSARTSTGELFF. The chain links TRBV5-1 to TRBJ2-2; 7 positions agree with TRBD2. Per the germline V gene, CDR1 is SGHRS and CDR2 is YFSETQ. The CDR3 totals 14 residues. The junction had 4 bases not matched to a gene; V was cut back by 4 bases and J by 4 bases.

The V call is TRBV6-1, the J call TRBJ2-3; TRBD1 is a possible D gene (6 bases). Trimming pared 8 bases from V and 0 bases from J, leaving 6 bases between. The CDR3 is made up of 12 amino acids. Germline CDR1 and CDR2: MNHNS and SASEGT. CDR3 region: CASDRSTDTQYF. In nucleotides, the CDR3 is TGTGCCAGCGACAGGAGCACAGATACGCAGTATTTT.

The chain has TRBV27 and TRBJ1-2; tentatively, D is TRBD1 (6 bases). Germline V gives CDR1 MNHEY, CDR2 SMNVEV (reference sequence). CDR3 length: 15 residues. Deletions cut 6 bases from V and 3 bases from J, with 17 bases between. This CDR3 is CASRTNTGLYYGYTF. The CDR3 nucleotides are TGTGCCAGCAGGACAAATACAGGGCTCTACTATGGCTACACCTTC.

The V and J genes are TRBV30 and TRBJ1-2, with 8 nucleotides matching TRBD1. Germline V lookup: CDR1 GTSNPN, CDR2 SVGIG (reference sequence). The CDR3 has 12 residues. Unmatched junction bases numbered 4, after V lost 3 bases and J lost 7 bases. The CDR3 is CAWSPTGVGYTF. CDR3 coding DNA: TGTGCCTGGAGCCCGACAGGGGTTGGCTACACCTTC.

The chain is built from TRBV5-1 and TRBJ2-1, with 11 bases that match TRBD2. J gave up 4 bases and V 3 bases, and 3 bases lay outside the gene matches. This CDR3 has 15 amino acids. The germline gives CDR1 SGHRS, CDR2 YFSETQ. The CDR3 nucleotides read TGCGCCAGCAGCTCCGTAGCGGGAGGGTACAATGAGCAGTTCTTC. It codes for CASSSVAGGYNEQFF.

The V gene is TRBV7-2, the J gene TRBJ1-1, with D unresolved. The CDR3 consists of 13 residues. V dropped 6 bases and J dropped 4 bases, with 12 bases sitting between them. The germline CDR1 and CDR2 sequences are SGHTA and FQGNSA. DNA of the CDR3: TGTGCCAGCAGATTCGCTCGGGGCACTGAAGCTTTCTTT. Translating it yields CASRFARGTEAFF.